The 24 T cell receptor beta chains reported below all come from one sample, sequenced in a study of human T cells and chemical hapten exposure. Time point indicated: healthy volunteer bleed at 6 weeks. The authors' total RNA extraction used unfractionated whole blood. TCRdb processed the RACE reads anew with MiXCR; each CDR3 protein has one entry. The sample has fewer than 85,000 distinct CDR3 sequences, around 9.4% seen once. The sequenced sample consisted of whole blood. All receptors derive from a female donor in good health. Some clones in this sample may be carry-over from other donors' samples.

This clonotype was seen many times. The chain is built from TRBV29-1 and TRBJ2-3; 12 bases match TRBD2. After removal of 8 bases from V and 0 bases from J, the junction contained 9 bases not matched to a gene. The CDR3 spans 16 residues. Per germline, CDR1 SQVTM and CDR2 ANQGSEA. The CDR3 nucleotides read TGCAGCCATGGGACTAGCGGGCAGCCTAGCACAGATACGCAGTATTTT. This sequence encodes CSHGTSGQPSTDTQYF.

There are a few counts of this clonotype. The chain recombines TRBV6-1 with TRBJ2-7, with D maybe TRBD2 (5 bases). CDR3 length: 12 residues. V dropped 3 bases and J dropped 6 bases, with 9 bases sitting between them. The germline CDR1 and CDR2 sequences are MNHNS and SASEGT. The DNA for the CDR3 is TGTGCCAGCAGTGACTCGGGGTCCGAGCAGTACTTC. Amino acids: CASSDSGSEQYF.

The sample holds a few counts of this clonotype. The rearrangement joins TRBV25-1 to TRBJ2-7, with TRBD2 as a possible D gene (6 bases). Germline loops: CDR1 MGHDK, CDR2 SYGVNS. The germline V and J ends were trimmed by 10 bases and 7 bases, with 23 bases remaining between them. CDR3 size: 14 residues. The CDR3 sequence: CATHGGSNLWEQYF. The CDR3 DNA reads TGTGCCACCCACGGGGGATCCAATTTGTGGGAGCAGTACTTC.

This clonotype was counted many times. The chain uses TRBV6-2 or TRBV6-3 and TRBJ1-1; no clear D. Germline-derived CDR1 and CDR2 are MNHEY and SVGEGT. The CDR3 is 12 amino acids. V was pared by 9 bases and J by 0 bases, with 8 bases between. The CDR3 sequence is CASADLNTEAFF. In DNA, the CDR3 is TGTGCCAGTGCGGATCTGAACACTGAAGCTTTCTTT.

The table lists this clonotype with many counts. The genes are TRBV12-3 or TRBV12-4 and TRBJ1-1, with TRBD1 matching over 10 bases. The CDR3 loop spans 14 amino acids. The trim removed 6 bases at V and 6 bases at J, leaving 7 bases unmatched. Here the CDR3 DNA reads TGTGCCAGCAGCCTTGGACAGGGGGTTTCTGAAGCTTTCTTT. It yields the protein CASSLGQGVSEAFF.

The chain has TRBV12-3 or TRBV12-4 and TRBJ2-1, with D maybe TRBD1 (5 bases). The V gene lost 7 bases and the J gene lost 7 bases, with 14 bases spanning the gap. The CDR3 has 13 amino acids. The CDR3 loop is CASTGAVGNEQFF. CDR3 bases: TGTGCCAGCACTGGGGCCGTGGGAAATGAGCAGTTCTTC.

Many counts were recorded for this clonotype. The chain has TRBV5-4 and TRBJ1-1; D gene unclear. The ends were cut back, 0 bases at V and 3 bases at J, with 9 bases in the middle. Per germline, CDR1 SGHNT and CDR2 YYREEE (reference sequence). The CDR3 runs 14 residues. This CDR3 reads CASSLGGRDTEAFF. The CDR3 coding sequence is TGTGCCAGCAGCTTGGGAGGGAGGGACACTGAAGCTTTCTTT.

To note about this clonotype: At one end the junction does not follow the germline gene, possibly because of a read error. V usage is TRBV13 and J usage is TRBJ1-5; 7 nucleotides line up with TRBD1. CDR1 and CDR2 (germline): PRHDT, FYEKMQ (reference sequence). This CDR3 has 19 residues. The DNA of the CDR3 is TGTGCCAGCAGCTTCATTCCGAGGGGGCGGGGGAACAGCAATCAGCCCCAGAATTTT. Translating gives CASSFIPRGRGNSNQPQNF.

This clonotype turned up a few times. The V gene is TRBV3-1, the J gene TRBJ2-3; no clear D gene. Germline-derived CDR1 and CDR2 are LGHDT and YNNKEL (reference sequence). The germline V and J ends were trimmed by 0 bases and 2 bases, with 6 bases remaining between them. The CDR3 covers 14 residues. CDR3 in DNA: TGTGCCAGCAGCCAAGAGATCGCCACAGATACGCAGTATTTT. Translation gives CASSQEIATDTQYF.

This clonotype was recorded a few times. The chain couples TRBV6-1 to TRBJ2-3, with 7 nucleotides matching TRBD2. The CDR3 extends over 16 amino acids. V trimming: 1 base; J trimming: 2 bases; junction bases outside the gene matches: 6. Germline-derived CDR1 and CDR2 are MNHNS and SASEGT. CDR3 DNA: TGTGCCAGCAGTGAAGATTGGGGGGGGGTCACAGATACGCAGTATTTT. It translates to CASSEDWGGVTDTQYF.

With regard to this clonotype: Since a much larger clone is just one base distant, this may be a read error. The chain links TRBV29-1 to TRBJ2-7; maybe TRBD1 (5 bases). Germline CDR1 reads SQVTM; CDR2 reads ANQGSEA. There are 12 residues in the CDR3. V shed 4 bases and J shed 0 bases, with 7 bases lying between them. CDR3 sequence (DNA): TGCAGCGTTGGGGGCAACTCCTACGAGCAGTACTTC. The encoded protein is CSVGGNSYEQYF.

This clonotype was seen at least ten times. This chain links TRBV4-2 with TRBJ2-7; tentatively, D is TRBD2 (7 bases). The germline CDR1 and CDR2 sequences are LGHNA and YNFKEQ. The length of the CDR3 is 15 residues. Trimming left V 2 bases short and J 0 bases short, with 11 bases between. The CDR3: CASSQLADSSYEQYF. Written as DNA, the CDR3 is TGTGCCAGCAGCCAACTAGCGGACAGCTCCTACGAGCAGTACTTC.

This clonotype was picked up many times. The J gene is TRBJ1-4, the V gene TRBV12-3 or TRBV12-4; 7 positions agree with TRBD1. The CDR3 extends over 16 amino acids. Losses at the gene ends were 6 bases for V and 0 bases for J; bases not matched to a gene: 7. The CDR3: CASRQQGSTTNEKLFF. The CDR3 nucleotides read TGTGCCAGCAGACAACAGGGGAGCACAACTAATGAAAAACTGTTTTTT.

This clonotype was detected a few times. The chain couples TRBV3-1 to TRBJ1-1, with 8 bases that match TRBD1. Germline trimming cut 5 bases from V and 10 bases from J; bases unmatched to any gene: 12. Germline V gives CDR1 LGHDT, CDR2 YNNKEL (reference sequence). This CDR3 is 14 amino acids long. CDR3 sequence reads: CASSTRTGKLVAFF. The CDR3 nucleotides read TGTGCCAGCAGCACCCGGACAGGGAAACTTGTAGCTTTCTTT.

At least ten counts were recorded for this clonotype. The chain recombines TRBV3-1 with TRBJ2-5, with 8 bases lining up with TRBD2. Germline V lookup: CDR1 LGHDT, CDR2 YNNKEL (reference sequence). The V gene end was trimmed by 0 bases and the J gene end by 5 bases; junction bases not matched to a gene: 8. CDR3 length: 16 residues. CDR3 sequence: CASSQDIAGGGETQYF. Here the CDR3 DNA reads TGTGCCAGCAGCCAAGATATCGCGGGGGGCGGGGAGACCCAGTACTTC.

In this sample, this clonotype turned up many times. The chain combines TRBV21-1 with TRBJ2-7; whether TRBD1, the table's D call, matches the DNA was not checked. TRBV21-1 is a pseudogene locus. The CDR3 is 11 amino acids. The CDR3 DNA reads as TGTGCCAGCACGTCCAGGGGCGAGCAGTACTTC. Its translation: CASTSRGEQYF.

This clonotype was observed at least ten times. This chain joins TRBV27 and TRBJ1-1; tentative D call: TRBD1 (6 bases). Trimming stripped 5 bases from V and 6 bases from J, with 16 bases between. Looked up from germline, CDR1 is MNHEY and CDR2 is SMNVEV (reference sequence). This CDR3 has 14 amino acids. DNA for the CDR3: TGTGCCAGCAGTCCCAATAGGAGGGGGGCTGAAGCTTTCTTT. Amino acid sequence: CASSPNRRGAEAFF.

There are many counts of this clonotype. V and J are TRBV28 and TRBJ1-5, with 9 bases that match TRBD1. The CDR3 has 23 amino acids. Germline V gives CDR1 MDHEN, CDR2 SYDVKM. The junction had 25 bases not matched to a gene; V was cut back by 4 bases and J by 0 bases. The CDR3 here is CASSSLFRFQGDREYDSNQPQHF. The CDR3 nucleotides read TGTGCCAGCAGTTCCCTCTTTAGATTCCAGGGGGACAGGGAATATGATAGCAATCAGCCCCAGCATTTT.

This clonotype was observed a handful of times. The chain joins TRBV12-3 or TRBV12-4 to TRBJ1-5, with no clear D. Between the trimmed V and J ends, which lost 1 base and 7 bases, there was a span of 5 bases. CDR3 length: 12 residues. Written as DNA, the CDR3 is TGTGCCAGCAGTTTAGAAGGGCAGCCCCAGCATTTT. This translates into CASSLEGQPQHF.

In this sample, this clonotype turned up a few times. This chain connects TRBV24-1 to TRBJ2-1; D not resolved. Trimming pared 2 bases from V and 7 bases from J, leaving 8 bases between. Germline loops: CDR1 KGHDR, CDR2 SFDVKD. There are 13 residues in the CDR3. CDR3 nucleotide sequence: TGTGCCACCAGTGATTGGGTGGGGAATGAGCAGTTCTTC. Translated: CATSDWVGNEQFF.

The chain combines TRBV20-1 with TRBJ2-7; D not resolved. V lost 3 bases and J lost 5, with 11 bases in between. Germline loops: CDR1 DFQATT, CDR2 SNEGSKA (reference sequence). This CDR3 is built from 12 residues. The CDR3 here is CSASPSVHEQYF. CDR3 DNA sequence: TGCAGTGCTAGCCCCAGCGTCCACGAGCAGTACTTC.

This clonotype was detected a few times. The chain uses TRBV15 and TRBJ2-3; TRBD2 matches 7 bases. V trimming: 4 bases; J trimming: 3 bases; junction bases outside the gene matches: 13. This CDR3 spans 17 amino acids. The germline gives CDR1 LNHNV, CDR2 YYDKDF (reference sequence). Here the CDR3 reads CATSNGTRTRSTDTQYF. The CDR3 bases are TGTGCCACCAGCAATGGAACCCGGACTAGGTCAACAGATACGCAGTATTTT.

The chain recombines TRBV4-3 with TRBJ1-1; 7 bases are a match to TRBD1. Germline CDR1 and CDR2: LGHNA and YSLEER. The CDR3 consists of 16 residues. With 1 base clipped from V and 4 bases from J, the junction kept 9 bases outside the gene matches. CDR3 nucleotides: TGCGCCAGCAGCCAAGCGGCGGGACAGTATGGCACTGAAGCTTTCTTT. Amino acid sequence: CASSQAAGQYGTEAFF.

The chain links TRBV20-1 to TRBJ2-4; 9 bases line up with TRBD1. The trim removed 3 bases at V and 5 bases at J, leaving 5 bases unmatched. This CDR3 spans 14 amino acids. CDR1 and CDR2 from the germline V gene are DFQATT and SNEGSKA (reference sequence). CDR3 amino acids: CSARGGQGENIQYF. The DNA of the CDR3 is TGCAGTGCTAGGGGGGGACAGGGAGAAAACATTCAGTACTTC.